A single sample gave rise to the 22 T cell receptor beta chains below, sequenced in a study of regulatory T cells in long-lasting Graves disease. According to the study, TCR beta libraries were built with iRepertoire HTBI primers and CDR3-region Arm-PCR. TCRdb reprocessed the multiplex PCR reads via MiXCR and lists one record per CDR3 protein. This table has 350,000 to 400,000 distinct CDR3 sequences, 15% to 17% appearing once. The time point: newly diagnosed GD, antithyroid drugs for less than 3 months. The authors made the TCR library using RNA they extracted from PBMCs. Sequenced material: peripheral blood mononuclear cells (PBMCs), taken at new diagnosis, from a patient treated with antithyroid drugs. The receptors come from a female donor with Graves disease.

This clonotype was counted many times. The V call is TRBV20-1, the J call TRBJ2-1; the match to TRBD2 covers 10 bases. There are 16 residues in the CDR3. CDR1 is DFQATT, CDR2 SNEGSKA, per germline (reference sequence). V shed 0 bases and J 8 bases; nucleotides not matched to a gene: 10. This CDR3 is CSARDFELAGVYEQFF. The CDR3 DNA reads TGCAGTGCTAGAGATTTTGAGCTAGCGGGAGTTTATGAGCAGTTCTTC.

This clonotype was seen many times. The genes are TRBV27 and TRBJ1-1; D remains unclear. CDR3 size: 16 residues. V was cut by 2 bases and J by 2 bases, with 15 bases left in between. In germline, CDR1 is MNHEY, CDR2 SMNVEV (reference sequence). In DNA form, the CDR3 reads TGTGCCAGCAGTTTACTCTTTACGGGCAGCAACACTGAAGCTTTCTTT. It encodes CASSLLFTGSNTEAFF.

Details on this clonotype: Only one base separates this from a far larger clonotype, so it likely reflects a read error. The rearrangement joins TRBV2 to TRBJ2-3; possibly TRBD1 for D (5 bases). The J call may be incorrect, as the DNA end agrees better with TRBJ2-7. This CDR3 is 13 amino acids long. Germline V gives CDR1 SNHLY, CDR2 FYNNEI. The CDR3 nucleotides are TGTGCCAGGAAGCCCCTGGGGCCTTTGGAGCAGTACTTC. Amino acid sequence: CARKPLGPLEQYF.

This clonotype was recorded a few times. The chain joins TRBV19 to TRBJ1-1; D gene ambiguous. The germline V gene has CDR1 LNHDA and CDR2 SQIVND (reference sequence). The CDR3 consists of 15 residues. Deletions cut 2 bases from V and 11 bases from J, with 21 bases between. CDR3 DNA sequence: TGTGCCAGTAGTATACGGAGTGCTGTCTCCGGGGTGGCTTTCTTT. This gives the protein CASSIRSAVSGVAFF.

This clonotype occurred many times. The genes are TRBV6-1 and TRBJ2-1; D perhaps matches TRBD2 (5 bases). The CDR3 loop spans 14 amino acids. Germline lookup yields CDR1 MNHNS and CDR2 SASEGT. V dropped 7 bases and J dropped 0 bases, with 10 bases sitting between them. The CDR3 loop reads CASMREYSYNEQFF. CDR3 DNA sequence: TGTGCCAGCATGAGGGAATACTCCTACAATGAGCAGTTCTTC.

This clonotype occurred many times. J is TRBJ2-7 and V is TRBV6-5, with a tentative D call TRBD2 (5 bases). The CDR3 sequence is 16 residues long. CDR1 and CDR2 from the germline V gene are MNHEY and SVGAGI. Trimming pared 4 bases from V and 13 bases from J, leaving 29 bases between. This CDR3 reads CASSSFSAGYGKMHYF. DNA of the CDR3: TGTGCCAGCAGTTCCTTCAGCGCGGGTTACGGGAAAATGCATTACTTC.

This clonotype was detected ten times or more. The chain carries TRBV7-9 and TRBJ2-7; 8 bases are a match to TRBD1. Germline V lookup: CDR1 SEHNR, CDR2 FQNEAQ (reference sequence). Trimming removed 4 bases from V and 2 bases from J; junction bases left unmatched: 7. This CDR3 is built from 15 residues. CDR3 region: CASSSRGRGAYEQYF. As DNA, the CDR3 is TGTGCCAGCAGCTCCAGGGGGCGTGGGGCCTACGAGCAGTACTTC.

V and J are TRBV9 and TRBJ1-2, with TRBD1 matching 10 bases. The V and J ends lost 5 bases and 7 bases, in that order; junction bases with no gene match: 14. The germline gives CDR1 SGDLS, CDR2 YYNGEE. The CDR3 consists of 16 residues. The CDR3 loop is CASRDNRDRGPGGYTF. The CDR3 nucleotides read TGTGCCAGCAGGGACAACCGGGACAGGGGCCCGGGTGGCTACACCTTC.

This clonotype was seen more than once but under ten times. The genes are TRBV6-2 or TRBV6-3 and TRBJ2-2, with D possibly being TRBD1 (5 bases). CDR1 and CDR2 from the germline V gene are MNHEY and SVGEGT. V dropped 2 bases and J dropped 6 bases, with 10 bases sitting between them. The CDR3 is made up of 14 amino acids. The CDR3 DNA reads as TGTGCCAGCAGTTACCCACGACAGCCCGGGGAGCTGTTTTTT. Protein sequence: CASSYPRQPGELFF.

This clonotype has only a few counts. This rearrangement joins TRBV15 to TRBJ1-2, with 10 bases identical to TRBD1. J was trimmed by 5 bases and V by 3 bases; bases with no gene match: 3. The CDR3 sequence is 14 residues long. CDR1 is LNHNV and CDR2 is YYDKDF in the germline V gene (reference sequence). CDR3 nucleotide sequence: TGTGCCACCAGCAGGAGGGACAGGGGTTATGGCTACACCTTC. Amino acid sequence: CATSRRDRGYGYTF.

The chain has TRBV2 and TRBJ1-6; TRBD1 is a possible D gene (5 bases). CDR1 and CDR2 from the germline V gene are SNHLY and FYNNEI. Trimming stripped 6 bases from V and 10 bases from J, with 13 bases between. The CDR3 runs to 13 residues. The CDR3 nucleotides are TGTGCCAGCAGGGAGGCAGGGTACTCACCCCTCCACTTT. It encodes CASREAGYSPLHF. Using reference TRBV2 and TRBJ1-6 for the parts outside the CDR3, the full variable domain is EPEVTQTPSHQVTQMGQEVILRCVPISNHLYFYWYRQILGQKVEFLVSFYNNEISEKSEIFDDQFSVERPDGSNFTLKIRSTKLEDSAMYFCASREAGYSPLHFGNGTRLTVT.

This clonotype was detected ten times or more. The chain uses TRBV20-1 and TRBJ2-7; D assignment may be TRBD1 or TRBD2 (7 bases each). CDR3 length equals 14 residues. Germline CDR1 reads DFQATT; CDR2 reads SNEGSKA (reference sequence). V was trimmed by 5 bases and J by 3 bases, leaving 17 bases between them. As DNA, the CDR3 is TGCAGTGCTCAGGGGGGCAGGGGGGGCTACGAGCAGTACTTC. Its translation is CSAQGGRGGYEQYF.

The J gene is TRBJ2-3, the V gene TRBV30; 7 bases fit TRBD1. The CDR3 is made up of 17 amino acids. Trimming at V came to 1 base and at J to 1 base, leaving 11 bases not matched to a gene. Per the germline V gene, CDR1 is GTSNPN and CDR2 is SVGIG (reference sequence). The CDR3 coding sequence is TGTGCCTGGAGTGGGCAGGGGGTCGGATGGGGCACAGATACGCAGTATTTT. Residues: CAWSGQGVGWGTDTQYF.

This chain links TRBV15 with TRBJ2-5; D uncertain. Germline V gene lookup returns CDR1 LNHNV and CDR2 YYDKDF (reference sequence). This CDR3 has 13 residues. V shed 0 bases and J shed 3 bases, with 5 bases lying between them. CDR3: CATSREGKETQYF. CDR3 nucleotide sequence: TGTGCCACCAGCAGAGAAGGGAAAGAGACCCAGTACTTC.

The table lists this clonotype with many counts. The chain joins TRBV2 to TRBJ1-1, with D unclear. V lost 6 bases, J lost 0 bases, and 8 bases lay in between. CDR1 and CDR2 (germline): SNHLY, FYNNEI. This CDR3 contains 13 residues. Here the CDR3 reads CASRDGMNTEAFF. The CDR3 nucleotides are TGTGCCAGCAGGGACGGAATGAACACTGAAGCTTTCTTT. The whole variable domain, remainder taken from reference TRBV2 and TRBJ1-1, is EPEVTQTPSHQVTQMGQEVILRCVPISNHLYFYWYRQILGQKVEFLVSFYNNEISEKSEIFDDQFSVERPDGSNFTLKIRSTKLEDSAMYFCASRDGMNTEAFFGQGTRLTVV.

Notes on this clonotype: No conserved phenylalanine or tryptophan ends this CDR3, so it is likely a read error. V gene TRBV27 combines with J gene TRBJ1-2; D is possibly TRBD1 (6 bases). Trimming left V 4 bases short and J 2 bases short, with 11 bases between. Germline assignment: CDR1 MNHEY and CDR2 SMNVEV (reference sequence). This CDR3 has 14 residues. CDR3 sequence: CASSSQGFNYGYTL. The CDR3 bases are TGTGCCAGCAGTTCACAGGGATTCAACTATGGCTACACCCTC.

This clonotype was seen many times. The chain carries TRBV11-2 and TRBJ2-3; 8 positions match TRBD1. The germline V gene has CDR1 SGHAT and CDR2 FQNNGV. This CDR3 is built from 14 residues. V was clipped by 5 bases and J by 2 bases; unmatched bases: 3. As DNA, the CDR3 is TGTGCCAGCAGCCCGGACAGGGTCACAGATACGCAGTATTTT. It codes for CASSPDRVTDTQYF. The variable domain in full, completed from reference TRBV11-2 and TRBJ2-3, reads EAGVAQSPRYKIIEKRQSVAFWCNPISGHATLYWYQQILGQGPKLLIQFQNNGVVDDSQLPKDRFSAERLKGVDSTLKIQPAKLEDSAVYLCASSPDRVTDTQYFGPGTRLTVL.

The V call is TRBV3-1, the J call TRBJ1-1; D remains unclear. V was clipped by 5 bases and J by 1 base, with 11 bases between them. The CDR3 totals 14 residues. CDR1 is LGHDT and CDR2 is YNNKEL in the germline V gene (reference sequence). The CDR3 sequence is CASSGIGRNTEAFF. CDR3 bases: TGTGCCAGCAGCGGAATCGGGAGGAACACTGAAGCTTTCTTT.

This clonotype was recorded at least ten times. The chain joins TRBV27 to TRBJ1-6; 7 nucleotides agree with TRBD1. The CDR3 extends over 23 amino acids. Germline CDR1 and CDR2: MNHEY and SMNVEV (reference sequence). The J segment lost 0 bases and the V segment lost 4 bases, leaving 24 bases of the junction unmatched. CDR3 sequence reads: CASSCCGGGGRTRTSSYNSPLHF. The CDR3 DNA is TGTGCCAGCAGTTGCTGCGGAGGGGGCGGCAGAACCAGGACGAGCTCCTATAATTCACCCCTCCACTTT.

This clonotype was counted a few times. A junction boundary mismatches the germline segment, possibly from a read error. The genes are TRBV12-3 or TRBV12-4 and TRBJ1-2; D gene uncertain. The CDR3 is 12 residues long. The CDR3 reads CASGFSEGGYTF. The DNA of the CDR3 is TGTGCCAGCGGTTTCTCGGAGGGAGGCTACACCTTC.

This clonotype occurred many times. The chain is built from TRBV5-5 and TRBJ2-3; 10 bases line up with TRBD2. Trimming at V came to 0 bases and at J to 6 bases, leaving 4 bases not matched to a gene. CDR3 length equals 15 residues. CDR1 and CDR2 (germline): SGHKS, YYEKEE (reference sequence). The CDR3 loop reads CASSLDGSGRDTQYF. The CDR3 DNA reads TGTGCCAGCAGCTTGGACGGTAGCGGGAGGGATACGCAGTATTTT.

This chain connects TRBV28 to TRBJ2-1; perhaps TRBD2 as D (6 bases). This CDR3 is 16 amino acids long. Germline CDR1 reads MDHEN; CDR2 reads SYDVKM. Trimming shortened V by 6 bases and J by 8 bases, and 23 bases separated the two germline ends. The CDR3 is CASSQNPSESRHEQFF. CDR3 DNA: TGTGCCAGCAGCCAAAACCCTAGCGAGAGTAGGCATGAGCAGTTCTTC. Complete variable domain (other parts from reference TRBV28 and TRBJ2-1): DVKVTQSSRYLVKRTGEKVFLECVQDMDHENMFWYRQDPGLGLRLIYFSYDVKMKEKGDIPEGYSVSREKKERFSLILESASTNQTSMYLCASSQNPSESRHEQFFGPGTRLTVL.